Reported below is one T cell receptor beta chain. This specimen comes from a study of blood T cell repertoires in COVID-19. Study-level background: Whether acute or convalescent, the COVID-19 samples came from the United States, Italy and Spain.

In the authors' methods: Estimated nucleated cell counts came from reference gene primer amplification. Only in-frame clones appear in the TCRdb table, and some are missing; sequencing was by immunoSEQ multiplex PCR. That table supplies the V and J calls and clone size; D and trimming were determined from the DNA. Here the sample spans 200,000 to 250,000 clones, 85% to 90% being singletons. CDR1 and CDR2 (germline): SNHLY, FYNNEI. The CDR3 length is 15 residues. The junction had 7 bases not matched to a gene; V was cut back by 8 bases and J by 0 bases. Each exposed participant met a COVID-19 case in the 2 weeks preceding study entry.

The chain employs TRBV2 and TRBJ2-3; 8 bases map to TRBD2. Material: PBMCs or T cells enriched from blood (not recorded which). The TCR originated in a man aged 50-59 years who had been exposed to COVID-19. CDR3 bases: TGTGCCAGCGGAGGGACTAGTGCTAGCACAGATACGCAGTATTTT. Residues: CASGGTSASTDTQYF.